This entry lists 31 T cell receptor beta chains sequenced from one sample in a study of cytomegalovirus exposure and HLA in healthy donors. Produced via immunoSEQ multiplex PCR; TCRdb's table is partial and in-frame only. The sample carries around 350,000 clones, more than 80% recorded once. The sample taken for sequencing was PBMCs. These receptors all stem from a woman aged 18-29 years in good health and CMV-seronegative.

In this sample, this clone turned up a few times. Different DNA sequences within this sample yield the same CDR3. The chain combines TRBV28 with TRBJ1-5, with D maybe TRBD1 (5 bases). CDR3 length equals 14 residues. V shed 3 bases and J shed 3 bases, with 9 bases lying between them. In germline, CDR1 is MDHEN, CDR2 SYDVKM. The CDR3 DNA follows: TGTGCCAGCAGTTTGGGGGGGTACAATCAGCCCCAGCATTTT. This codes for CASSLGGYNQPQHF.

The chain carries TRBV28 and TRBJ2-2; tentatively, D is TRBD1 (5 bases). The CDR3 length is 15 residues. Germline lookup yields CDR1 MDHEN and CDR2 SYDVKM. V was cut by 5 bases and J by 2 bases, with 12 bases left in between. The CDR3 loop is CASSRVGPNTGELFF. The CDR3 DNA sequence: TGTGCCAGCAGTCGGGTGGGGCCTAACACCGGGGAGCTGTTTTTT.

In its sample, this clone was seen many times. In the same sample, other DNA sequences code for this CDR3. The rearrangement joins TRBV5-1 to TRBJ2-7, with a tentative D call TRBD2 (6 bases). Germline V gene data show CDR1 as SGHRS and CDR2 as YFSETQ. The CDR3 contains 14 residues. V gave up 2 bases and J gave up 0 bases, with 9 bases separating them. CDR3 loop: CASSLGGSSYEQYF. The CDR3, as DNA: TGCGCCAGCAGCTTAGGAGGGAGCTCCTACGAGCAGTACTTC.

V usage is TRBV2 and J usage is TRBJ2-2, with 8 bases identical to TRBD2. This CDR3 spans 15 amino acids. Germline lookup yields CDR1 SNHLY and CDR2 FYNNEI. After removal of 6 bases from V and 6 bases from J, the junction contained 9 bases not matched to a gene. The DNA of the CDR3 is TGTGCCAGCAGGGCCTTAGCGGGGCGTCCCGGGGAGCTGTTTTTT. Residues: CASRALAGRPGELFF.

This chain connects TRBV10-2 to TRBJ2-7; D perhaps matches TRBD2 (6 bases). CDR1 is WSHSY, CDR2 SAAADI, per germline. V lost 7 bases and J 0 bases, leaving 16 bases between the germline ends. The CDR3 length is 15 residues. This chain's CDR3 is CASKVGAGPSYEQYF. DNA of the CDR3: TGCGCCAGCAAAGTTGGGGCGGGACCCTCCTACGAGCAGTACTTC.

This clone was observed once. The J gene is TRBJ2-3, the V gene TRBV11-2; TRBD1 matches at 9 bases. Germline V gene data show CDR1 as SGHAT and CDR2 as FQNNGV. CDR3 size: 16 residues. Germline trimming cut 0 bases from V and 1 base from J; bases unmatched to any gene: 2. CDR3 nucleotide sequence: TGTGCCAGCAGCTTAGATCACAGGGGGCGCACAGATACGCAGTATTTT. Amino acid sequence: CASSLDHRGRTDTQYF.

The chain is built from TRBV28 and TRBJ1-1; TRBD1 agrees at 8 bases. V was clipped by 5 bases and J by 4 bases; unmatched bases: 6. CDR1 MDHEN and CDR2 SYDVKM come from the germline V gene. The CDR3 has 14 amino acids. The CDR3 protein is CASSPGQGTTEAFF. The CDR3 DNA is TGTGCCAGCAGTCCTGGACAGGGAACCACTGAAGCTTTCTTT.

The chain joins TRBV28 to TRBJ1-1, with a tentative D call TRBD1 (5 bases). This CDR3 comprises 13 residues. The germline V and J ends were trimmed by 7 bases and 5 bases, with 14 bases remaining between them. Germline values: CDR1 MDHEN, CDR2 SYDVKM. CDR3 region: CASTLGVGTEAFF. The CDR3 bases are TGTGCCAGCACCTTAGGGGTTGGAACTGAAGCTTTCTTT.

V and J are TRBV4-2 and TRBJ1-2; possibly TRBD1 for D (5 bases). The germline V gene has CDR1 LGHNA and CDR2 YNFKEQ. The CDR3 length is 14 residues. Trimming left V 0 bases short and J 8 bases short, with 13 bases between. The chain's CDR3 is CASSQDEGAWGYTF. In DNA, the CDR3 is TGTGCCAGCAGCCAAGATGAAGGGGCATGGGGCTACACCTTC.

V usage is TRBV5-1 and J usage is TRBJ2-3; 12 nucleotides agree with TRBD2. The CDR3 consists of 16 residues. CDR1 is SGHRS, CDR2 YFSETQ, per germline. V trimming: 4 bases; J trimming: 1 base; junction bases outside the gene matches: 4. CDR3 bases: TGCGCCAGCAGCGACCCTAGCGGGGGGGGCACAGATACGCAGTATTTT. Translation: CASSDPSGGGTDTQYF. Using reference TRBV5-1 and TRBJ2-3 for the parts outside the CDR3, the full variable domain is KAGVTQTPRYLIKTRGQQVTLSCSPISGHRSVSWYQQTPGQGLQFLFEYFSETQRNKGNFPGRFSGRQFSNSRSEMNVSTLELGDSALYLCASSDPSGGGTDTQYFGPGTRLTVL.

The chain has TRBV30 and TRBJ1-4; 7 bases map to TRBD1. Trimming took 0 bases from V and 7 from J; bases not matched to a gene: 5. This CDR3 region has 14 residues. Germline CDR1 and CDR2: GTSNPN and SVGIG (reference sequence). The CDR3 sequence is CAWSVRTGVEKLFF. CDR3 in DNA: TGTGCCTGGAGTGTACGAACAGGGGTTGAAAAACTGTTTTTT.

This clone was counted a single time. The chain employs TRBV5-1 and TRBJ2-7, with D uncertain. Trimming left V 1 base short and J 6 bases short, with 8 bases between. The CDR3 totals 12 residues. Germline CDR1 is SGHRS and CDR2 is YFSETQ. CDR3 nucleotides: TGCGCCAGCAGCTTGACTCCGAGCGAGCAGTACTTC. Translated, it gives CASSLTPSEQYF. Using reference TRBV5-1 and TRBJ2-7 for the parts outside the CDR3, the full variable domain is KAGVTQTPRYLIKTRGQQVTLSCSPISGHRSVSWYQQTPGQGLQFLFEYFSETQRNKGNFPGRFSGRQFSNSRSEMNVSTLELGDSALYLCASSLTPSEQYFGPGTRLTVT.

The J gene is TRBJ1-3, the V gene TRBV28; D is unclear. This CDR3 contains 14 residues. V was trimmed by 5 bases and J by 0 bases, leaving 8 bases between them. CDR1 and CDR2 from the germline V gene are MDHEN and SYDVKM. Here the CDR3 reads CASSLGHSGNTIYF. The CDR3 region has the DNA TGTGCCAGCAGTCTAGGTCACTCTGGAAACACCATATATTTT.

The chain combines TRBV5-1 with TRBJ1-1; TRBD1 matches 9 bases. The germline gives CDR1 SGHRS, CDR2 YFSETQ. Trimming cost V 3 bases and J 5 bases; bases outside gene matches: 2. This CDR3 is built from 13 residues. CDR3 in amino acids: CASSSGQGTEAFF. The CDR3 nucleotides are TGCGCCAGCAGCTCCGGACAGGGGACTGAAGCTTTCTTT.

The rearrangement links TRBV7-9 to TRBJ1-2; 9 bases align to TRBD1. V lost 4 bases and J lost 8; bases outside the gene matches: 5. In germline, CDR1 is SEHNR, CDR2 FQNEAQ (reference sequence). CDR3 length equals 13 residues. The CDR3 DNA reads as TGTGCCAGCAGCTCGGGGGACAGGGTCGGCTACACCTTC. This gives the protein CASSSGDRVGYTF.

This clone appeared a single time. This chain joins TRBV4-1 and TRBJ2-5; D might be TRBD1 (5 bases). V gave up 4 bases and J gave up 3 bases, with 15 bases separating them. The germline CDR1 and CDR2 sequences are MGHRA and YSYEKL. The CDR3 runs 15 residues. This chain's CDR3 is CASSPQGTAKETQYF. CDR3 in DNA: TGCGCCAGCAGCCCCCAGGGTACAGCCAAAGAGACCCAGTACTTC.

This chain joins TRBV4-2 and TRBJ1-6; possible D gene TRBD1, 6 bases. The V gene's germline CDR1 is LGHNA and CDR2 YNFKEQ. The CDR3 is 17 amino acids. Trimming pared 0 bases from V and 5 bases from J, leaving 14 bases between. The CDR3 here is CASSQDTIGGNNSPLHF. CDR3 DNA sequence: TGTGCCAGCAGCCAAGATACCATAGGGGGAAATAATTCACCCCTCCACTTT.

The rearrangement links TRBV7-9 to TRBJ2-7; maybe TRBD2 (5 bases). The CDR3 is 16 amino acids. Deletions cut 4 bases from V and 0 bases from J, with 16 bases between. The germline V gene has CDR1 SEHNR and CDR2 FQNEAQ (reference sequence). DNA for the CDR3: TGTGCCAGCAGCTCGGGATATAGGTCTCCCTCCTACGAGCAGTACTTC. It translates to CASSSGYRSPSYEQYF.

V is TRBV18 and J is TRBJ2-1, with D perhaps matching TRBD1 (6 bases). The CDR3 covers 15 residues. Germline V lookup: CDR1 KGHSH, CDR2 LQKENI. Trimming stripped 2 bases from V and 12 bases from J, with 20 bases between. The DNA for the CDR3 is TGTGCCAGCTCACCAAGCCAGGGGTCCCCCTTGGGGCAGTTCTTC. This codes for CASSPSQGSPLGQFF.

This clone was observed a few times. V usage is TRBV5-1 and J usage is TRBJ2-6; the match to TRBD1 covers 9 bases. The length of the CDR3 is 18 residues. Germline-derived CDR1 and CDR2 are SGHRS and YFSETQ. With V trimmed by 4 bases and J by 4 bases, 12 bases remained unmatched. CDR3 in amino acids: CASSIPGQGLSGANVLTF. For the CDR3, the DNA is TGCGCCAGCAGCATACCGGGACAGGGTTTGTCGGGGGCCAACGTCCTGACTTTC.

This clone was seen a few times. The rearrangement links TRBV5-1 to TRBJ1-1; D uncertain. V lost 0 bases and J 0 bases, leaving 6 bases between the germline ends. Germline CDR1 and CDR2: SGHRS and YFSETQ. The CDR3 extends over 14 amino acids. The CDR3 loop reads CASSLEAMNTEAFF. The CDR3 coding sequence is TGCGCCAGCAGCTTGGAAGCGATGAACACTGAAGCTTTCTTT. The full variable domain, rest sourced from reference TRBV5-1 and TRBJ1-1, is KAGVTQTPRYLIKTRGQQVTLSCSPISGHRSVSWYQQTPGQGLQFLFEYFSETQRNKGNFPGRFSGRQFSNSRSEMNVSTLELGDSALYLCASSLEAMNTEAFFGQGTRLTVV.

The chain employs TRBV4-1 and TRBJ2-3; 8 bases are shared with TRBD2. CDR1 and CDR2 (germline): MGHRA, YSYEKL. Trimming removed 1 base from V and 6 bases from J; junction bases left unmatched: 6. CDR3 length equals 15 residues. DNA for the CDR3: TGCGCCAGCAGCCAAGCGGGAGGGAATACGGATACGCAGTATTTT. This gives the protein CASSQAGGNTDTQYF.

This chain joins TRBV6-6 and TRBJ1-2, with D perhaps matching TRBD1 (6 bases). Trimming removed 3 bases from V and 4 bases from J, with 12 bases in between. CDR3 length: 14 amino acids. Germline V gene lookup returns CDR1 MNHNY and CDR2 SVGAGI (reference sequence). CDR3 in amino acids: CASSYRQVGYGYTF. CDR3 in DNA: TGTGCCAGCAGTTATCGACAGGTGGGCTATGGCTACACCTTC.

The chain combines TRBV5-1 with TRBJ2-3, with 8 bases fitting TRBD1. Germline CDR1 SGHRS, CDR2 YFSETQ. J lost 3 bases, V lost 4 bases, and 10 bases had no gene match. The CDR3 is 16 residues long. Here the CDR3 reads CASSPGQGRFTDTQYF. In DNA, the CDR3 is TGCGCCAGCAGCCCAGGACAGGGACGGTTTACAGATACGCAGTATTTT.

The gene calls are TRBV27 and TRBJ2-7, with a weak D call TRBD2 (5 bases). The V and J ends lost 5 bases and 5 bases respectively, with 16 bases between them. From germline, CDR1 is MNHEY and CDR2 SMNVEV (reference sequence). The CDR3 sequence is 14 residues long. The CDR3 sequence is CASSKREYRNEQYF. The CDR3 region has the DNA TGTGCCAGCAGTAAGAGGGAGTATCGGAACGAGCAGTACTTC.

The CDR3 loop reads CSVRDRIYEQYF. The CDR3 bases are TGCAGCGTCCGGGACAGAATCTACGAGCAGTACTTC. The J gene is TRBJ2-7, the V gene TRBV29-1; 7 positions agree with TRBD1. With 6 bases clipped from V and 3 bases from J, the junction kept 5 bases outside the gene matches. Germline CDR1 SQVTM, CDR2 ANQGSEA. The CDR3 totals 12 residues.

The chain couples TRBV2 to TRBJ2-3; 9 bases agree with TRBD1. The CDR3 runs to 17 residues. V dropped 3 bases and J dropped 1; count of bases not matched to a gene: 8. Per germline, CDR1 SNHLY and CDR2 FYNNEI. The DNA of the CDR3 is TGTGCCAGCAGTGACCCTCCGGACAGGGGACGCACAGATACGCAGTATTTT. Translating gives CASSDPPDRGRTDTQYF.

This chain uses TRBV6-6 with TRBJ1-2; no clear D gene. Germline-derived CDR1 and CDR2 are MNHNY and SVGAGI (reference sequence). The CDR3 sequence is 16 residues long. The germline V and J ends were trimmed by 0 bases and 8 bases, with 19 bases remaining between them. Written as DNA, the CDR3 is TGTGCCAGCAGTTACTCGGCCGGGGAGAAGATGAGGGGCTACACCTTC. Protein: CASSYSAGEKMRGYTF.

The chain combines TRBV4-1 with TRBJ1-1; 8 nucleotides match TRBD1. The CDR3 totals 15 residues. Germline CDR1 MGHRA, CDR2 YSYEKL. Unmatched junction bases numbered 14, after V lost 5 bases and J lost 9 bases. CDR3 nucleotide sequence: TGCGCCAGCAGCGCCTCTCAGGGGGCGGAAATTAAAGCTTTCTTT. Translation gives CASSASQGAEIKAFF.

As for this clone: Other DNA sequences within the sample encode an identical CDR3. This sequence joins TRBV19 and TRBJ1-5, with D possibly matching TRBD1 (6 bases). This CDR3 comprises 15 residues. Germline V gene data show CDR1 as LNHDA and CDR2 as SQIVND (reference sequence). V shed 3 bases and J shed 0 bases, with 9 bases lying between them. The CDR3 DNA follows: TGTGCCAGTAGTATTGGGACATATAGCAATCAGCCCCAGCATTTT. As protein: CASSIGTYSNQPQHF.

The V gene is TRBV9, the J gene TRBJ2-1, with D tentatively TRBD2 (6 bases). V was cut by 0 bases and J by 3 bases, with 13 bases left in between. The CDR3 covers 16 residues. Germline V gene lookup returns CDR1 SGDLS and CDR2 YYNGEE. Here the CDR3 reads CASSVGGGTIYNEQFF. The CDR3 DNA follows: TGTGCCAGCAGCGTAGGCGGCGGGACGATCTACAATGAGCAGTTCTTC.